This passage covers 2 T cell receptor beta chains from one sample sequenced in a study of CD8+CD57+ T cells in acquired aplastic anemia (dated by TCRdb to the late 2010s). Sequencing took place on an Illumina HiSeq 2000. TCR beta VDJ combination and CDR3 sequence profiling used genomic DNA as the template. TCRdb handled the public reads itself, with Q25 trimming in fastp and clone calling in MiXCR, and kept productive beta chains. Here each entry gathers all rows of one CDR3 protein and keeps the most common genes and DNA. The sample records around 150,000 distinct CDR3 sequences, 40% to 45% of which are singletons. Together, the top ten hold 8.4% of the sample. Sequencing was done on a sample of sorted CD4+, CD8+, or CD8+CD57+ T cells (not recorded which) from PBMCs. Every receptor here comes from a human donor in good health, serving as a control.

V usage is TRBV25-1 and J usage is TRBJ1-2; tentatively, D is TRBD1 (6 bases). Trimming shortened V by 5 bases and J by 3 bases, and 7 bases separated the two germline ends. The germline V gene has CDR1 MGHDK and CDR2 SYGVNS. The length of the CDR3 is 12 residues. The CDR3 loop is CASSSGDYGYTF. DNA of the CDR3: TGTGCCAGCAGTTCAGGGGACTATGGCTACACCTTC.

On this clonotype: It may be a read error: a sequence one base away is much more abundant. The genes are TRBV27 and TRBJ1-6, with D perhaps matching TRBD1 (5 bases). From germline, CDR1 is MNHEY and CDR2 SMNVEV (reference sequence). The germline V and J ends were trimmed by 4 bases and 6 bases, with 10 bases remaining between them. This CDR3 comprises 14 residues. This CDR3 reads CASSSRQSNSPLHF. The CDR3 coding sequence is TGTGCCAGCAGTTCGAGACAGAGTAATTCACCCCTCCACTTT.